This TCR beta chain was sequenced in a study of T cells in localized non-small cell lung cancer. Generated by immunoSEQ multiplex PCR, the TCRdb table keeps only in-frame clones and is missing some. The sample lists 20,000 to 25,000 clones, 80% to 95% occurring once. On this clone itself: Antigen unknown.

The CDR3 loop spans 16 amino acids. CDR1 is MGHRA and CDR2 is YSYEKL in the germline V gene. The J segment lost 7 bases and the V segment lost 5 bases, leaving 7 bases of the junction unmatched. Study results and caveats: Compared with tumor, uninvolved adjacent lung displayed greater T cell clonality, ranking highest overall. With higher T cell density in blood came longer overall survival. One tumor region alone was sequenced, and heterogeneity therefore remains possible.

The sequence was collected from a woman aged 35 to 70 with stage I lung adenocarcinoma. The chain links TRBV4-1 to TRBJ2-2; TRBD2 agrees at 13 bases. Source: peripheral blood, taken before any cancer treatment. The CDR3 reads CASSWTSGRLGGELFF. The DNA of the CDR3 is TGCGCCAGCAGCTGGACTAGCGGGAGATTAGGCGGGGAGCTGTTTTTT.